This TCR beta chain was recorded in a study of Ad26.COV2.S vaccination and SARS-CoV-2 variants. About the research overall: The trial was COV1001 and the donor's arm was Ad26.COV2.S.

Treatment: about 20 received Ad26.COV2.S at low or high dose, single or two shots; about 5 received placebo; per-sample allocation not given. Day 63 after the first vaccine or placebo injection was the time point for sampling. The individual, an adult aged 18-55 years, was a donor in Boston. With respect to this clone: Its antigen is not known.

Generated by immunoSEQ multiplex PCR, the TCRdb table keeps only in-frame clones and is missing some. The table lists approximately 300,000 clones, about 85% of them singletons. Study observations and caveats: Relative to placebo recipients, vaccine recipients exhibited elevated spike-specific TCR breadth.

Germline V CDR1 and CDR2: MDHEN, SYDVKM. The CDR3 contains 13 residues. V was clipped by 6 bases and J by 5 bases, with 11 bases between them. The sample in question was peripheral blood, obtained in a trial of Ad26.COV2.S vaccine versus placebo. The chain uses TRBV28 and TRBJ1-5; unclear D gene. The TCR comes from a person aged 18-60 years who received the Ad26.COV2.S COVID-19 vaccine or a placebo. The DNA for the CDR3 is TGTGCCAGCAGCGGACTCGTCTATCAGCCCCAGCATTTT. Protein sequence: CASSGLVYQPQHF.